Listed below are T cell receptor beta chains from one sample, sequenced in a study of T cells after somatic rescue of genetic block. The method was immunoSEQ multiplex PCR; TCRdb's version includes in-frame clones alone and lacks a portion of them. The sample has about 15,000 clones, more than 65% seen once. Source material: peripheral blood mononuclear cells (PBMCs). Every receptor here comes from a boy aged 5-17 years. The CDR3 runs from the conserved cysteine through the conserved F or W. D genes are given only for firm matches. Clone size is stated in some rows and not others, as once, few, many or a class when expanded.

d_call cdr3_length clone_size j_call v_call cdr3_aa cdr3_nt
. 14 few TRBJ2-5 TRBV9 CASSVLEGQETQYF TGTGCCAGCAGCGTTCTAGAGGGGCAAGAGACCCAGTACTTC
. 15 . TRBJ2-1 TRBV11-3 CASSPTRVSPNEQFF TGTGCCAGCAGCCCCACTAGGGTTTCCCCCAATGAGCAGTTCTTC
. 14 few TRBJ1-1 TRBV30 CAWSVLRGNTEAFF TGTGCCTGGAGTGTACTAAGGGGGAACACTGAAGCTTTCTTT
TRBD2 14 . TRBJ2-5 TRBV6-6 CASSPGLAGETQYF TGTGCCAGCAGCCCGGGGCTAGCGGGTGAGACCCAGTACTTC
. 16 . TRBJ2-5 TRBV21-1 CASSRNRGERVETQYF TGTGCCAGCAGCAGAAACAGGGGGGAAAGGGTGGAGACCCAGTACTTC
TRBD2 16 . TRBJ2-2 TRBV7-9 CASSQLPGLVSGELFF TGTGCCAGCAGCCAATTACCGGGACTAGTCTCCGGGGAGCTGTTTTTT
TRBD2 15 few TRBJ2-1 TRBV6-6 CASQTGTSWYNEQFF TGTGCCAGTCAGACCGGGACTAGCTGGTACAATGAGCAGTTCTTC
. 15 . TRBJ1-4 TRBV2 CASSAAAATNEKLFF TGTGCCAGCAGTGCTGCGGCCGCAACTAATGAAAAACTGTTTTTT
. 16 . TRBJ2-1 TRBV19 CASSPQILTSLGEQFF TGTGCCAGTAGTCCCCAGATCCTGACTAGTTTGGGTGAGCAGTTCTTC
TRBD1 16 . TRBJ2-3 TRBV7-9 CASTQGGQSSTDTQYF TGTGCCAGCACCCAAGGGGGACAGTCTAGCACAGATACGCAGTATTTT
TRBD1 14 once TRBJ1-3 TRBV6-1 CASRDRGAGNTIYF TGTGCCAGCAGGGACAGGGGGGCTGGAAACACCATATATTTT
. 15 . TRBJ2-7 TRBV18 CASSPQSSGPREQYF TGTGCCAGCTCACCCCAATCGTCGGGGCCTCGCGAGCAGTACTTC
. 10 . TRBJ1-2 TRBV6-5 CASGGYGYTF TGTGCCAGCGGAGGGTATGGCTACACCTTC
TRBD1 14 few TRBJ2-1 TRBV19 CASSTGQGIGEQFF TGTGCCAGTAGTACCGGACAGGGAATAGGTGAGCAGTTCTTC
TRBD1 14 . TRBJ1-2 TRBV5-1 CASSFQGADYGYTF TGCGCCAGCAGCTTCCAGGGGGCTGACTATGGCTACACCTTC
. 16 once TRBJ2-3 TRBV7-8 CASSLSTVRGTDTQYF TGTGCCAGCAGTTTATCCACCGTTAGGGGCACAGATACGCAGTATTTT
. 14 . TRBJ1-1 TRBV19 CASRYGLLNTEAFF TGTGCCAGTAGGTATGGACTCCTGAACACTGAAGCTTTCTTT
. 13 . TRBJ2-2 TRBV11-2 CASSFRQPGELFF TGTGCCAGCAGCTTTCGACAGCCCGGGGAGCTGTTTTTT
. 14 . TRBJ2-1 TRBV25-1 CASSEPGMGNEQFF TGTGCCAGCAGTGAACCTGGTATGGGGAATGAGCAGTTCTTC
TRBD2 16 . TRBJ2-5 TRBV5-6 CASSSGTSGSRKTQYF TGTGCCAGCAGCTCCGGGACTAGCGGGAGTAGAAAGACCCAGTACTTC
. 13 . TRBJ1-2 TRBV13 CASSRSGLVGYTF TGTGCCAGCAGTCGATCAGGGTTAGTTGGCTACACCTTC
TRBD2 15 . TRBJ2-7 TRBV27 CASSLLAGEGYEQYF TGTGCCAGCAGTTTATTAGCGGGAGAGGGGTACGAGCAGTACTTC
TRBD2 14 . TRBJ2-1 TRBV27 CASSFGTTLGEQFF TGTGCCAGCAGTTTTGGGACTACTCTAGGTGAGCAGTTCTTC
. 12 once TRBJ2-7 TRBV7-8 CASGWGDYEQYF TGTGCCAGCGGCTGGGGGGACTACGAGCAGTACTTC
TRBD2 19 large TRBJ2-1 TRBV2 CASSPSAPGLAVTYNEQFF TGTGCCAGCAGTCCAAGCGCCCCGGGACTAGCGGTGACCTACAATGAGCAGTTCTTC
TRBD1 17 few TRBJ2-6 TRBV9 CASSDRDRHSGANVLTF TGTGCCAGCAGCGACCGGGACAGGCACTCTGGGGCCAACGTCCTGACTTTC
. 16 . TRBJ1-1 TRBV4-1 CASSPFRQSMNTEAFF TGCGCCAGCAGCCCTTTTCGACAGAGTATGAACACTGAAGCTTTCTTT
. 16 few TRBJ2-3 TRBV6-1 CASSEAVQGGTDTQYF TGTGCCAGCAGTGAAGCAGTGCAGGGAGGCACAGATACGCAGTATTTT
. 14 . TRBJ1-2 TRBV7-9 CASSSDWGAYGYTF TGTGCCAGCAGCAGCGATTGGGGGGCCTATGGCTACACCTTC
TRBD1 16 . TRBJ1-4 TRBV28 CASSFDRVYTNEKLFF TGTGCCAGCAGTTTCGACAGGGTTTATACTAATGAAAAACTGTTTTTT